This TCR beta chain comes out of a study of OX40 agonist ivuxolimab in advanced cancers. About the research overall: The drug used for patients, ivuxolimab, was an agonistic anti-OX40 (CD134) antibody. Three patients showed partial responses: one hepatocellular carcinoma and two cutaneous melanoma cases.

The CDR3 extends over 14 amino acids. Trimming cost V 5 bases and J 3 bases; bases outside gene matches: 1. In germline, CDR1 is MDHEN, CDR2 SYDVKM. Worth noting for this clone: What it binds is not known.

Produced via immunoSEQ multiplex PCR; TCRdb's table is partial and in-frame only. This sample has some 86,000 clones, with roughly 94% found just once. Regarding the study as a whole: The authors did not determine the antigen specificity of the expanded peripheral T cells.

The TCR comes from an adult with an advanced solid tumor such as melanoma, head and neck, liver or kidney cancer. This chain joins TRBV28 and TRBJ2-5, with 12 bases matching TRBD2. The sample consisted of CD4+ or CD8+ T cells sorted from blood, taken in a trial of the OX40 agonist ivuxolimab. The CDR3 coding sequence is TGTGCCAGCAGTCCTAGCGGGGGGGAAGAGACCCAGTACTTC. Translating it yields CASSPSGGEETQYF.